Below are 29 T cell receptor beta chains sequenced from a single sample in a study of shared T cell receptors in the human thymus. The assay was immunoSEQ multiplex PCR, and TCRdb's table has in-frame clones only and misses some. The sample has hundreds of thousands of clones, over 75% seen once; the top ten hold roughly 0.0087%. These data also formed part of another study, on human thymus T cells.

The sequenced sample consisted of thymocytes. These receptors were taken from a boy younger than two with a congenital heart defect.

J is TRBJ1-5 and V is TRBV2, with 9 bases fitting TRBD1. Trimming took 6 bases from V and 1 from J; bases not matched to a gene: 7. In germline, CDR1 is SNHLY, CDR2 FYNNEI. This CDR3 contains 16 residues. The CDR3, as DNA: TGTGCCAGCAGGGACGGACAGGGGCGAAGCAATCAGCCCCAGCATTTT. It yields the protein CASRDGQGRSNQPQHF.

The genes are TRBV14 and TRBJ2-7; 8 bases map to TRBD2. The CDR3 consists of 18 residues. Germline loops: CDR1 SGHDN, CDR2 FVKESK. Trimming removed 0 bases from V and 2 bases from J; junction bases left unmatched: 12. The CDR3, as DNA: TGTGCCAGCAGCCAAGATTCTCCCTTGGGACTAGTCCCCTACGAGCAGTACTTC. It codes for CASSQDSPLGLVPYEQYF.

The chain couples TRBV10-1 to TRBJ1-5; possible D gene TRBD1, 6 bases. The CDR3 has 16 amino acids. Deletions cut 8 bases from V and 3 bases from J, with 20 bases between. Germline CDR1 is WNHNN and CDR2 is SYGVQD (reference sequence). CDR3 amino acids: CASRSPKQGSNQPQHF. The DNA for the CDR3 is TGCGCCAGCCGTTCCCCTAAACAGGGTTCCAATCAGCCCCAGCATTTT.

V is TRBV5-1 and J is TRBJ2-5; perhaps TRBD1 as D (5 bases). CDR3 length: 13 residues. V lost 4 bases and J 2 bases, leaving 9 bases between the germline ends. Germline lookup yields CDR1 SGHRS and CDR2 YFSETQ. As DNA, the CDR3 is TGCGCCAGCAGCGTCGACAGTCAAGAGACCCAGTACTTC. The encoded protein is CASSVDSQETQYF.

In DNA, the CDR3 is TGTGCCAGCAGCGTAGGGGCGACAGGAAGGGATACGCAGTATTTT. Protein product: CASSVGATGRDTQYF. V and J are TRBV9 and TRBJ2-3; a weak D match, TRBD1 (6 bases). Germline lookup yields CDR1 SGDLS and CDR2 YYNGEE. This CDR3 comprises 15 residues. V lost 0 bases and J 6 bases, leaving 14 bases between the germline ends.

The V call is TRBV11-2, the J call TRBJ2-3, with D tentatively TRBD2 (5 bases). V lost 1 base and J lost 2, with 10 bases in between. The CDR3 is 15 residues long. Germline lookup yields CDR1 SGHAT and CDR2 FQNNGV. CDR3 in amino acids: CASSLGRAFTDTQYF. CDR3 DNA: TGTGCCAGCAGCTTAGGGCGGGCCTTCACAGATACGCAGTATTTT.

The V call is TRBV28, the J call TRBJ2-7; D remains unclear. Germline CDR1 and CDR2: MDHEN and SYDVKM. The V end was cut by 4 bases, the J end by 4 bases, with 17 bases between. The CDR3 has 15 residues. The CDR3 nucleotides are TGTGCCAGCAGTTCCCCGCGAGTTTTTAGTTACGAGCAGTACTTC. Translation: CASSSPRVFSYEQYF. The full variable domain, its missing parts supplied by reference TRBV28 and TRBJ2-7, is DVKVTQSSRYLVKRTGEKVFLECVQDMDHENMFWYRQDPGLGLRLIYFSYDVKMKEKGDIPEGYSVSREKKERFSLILESASTNQTSMYLCASSSPRVFSYEQYFGPGTRLTVT.

This chain uses TRBV7-2 with TRBJ2-1, with a tentative D call TRBD2 (6 bases). V was cut by 4 bases and J by 7 bases, with 14 bases left in between. Germline CDR1 is SGHTA and CDR2 is FQGNSA. The CDR3 has 14 residues. The CDR3 is CASSSYGSTNEQFF. CDR3 nucleotide sequence: TGTGCCAGCAGCTCTTACGGGAGTACAAATGAGCAGTTCTTC.

The chain joins TRBV27 to TRBJ1-3, with 9 bases that match TRBD1. J gave up 3 bases and V 5 bases, and 5 bases lay outside the gene matches. Per germline, CDR1 MNHEY and CDR2 SMNVEV (reference sequence). CDR3 length: 15 residues. CDR3 sequence: CASSATGGNGNTIYF. Written as DNA, the CDR3 is TGTGCCAGCAGTGCGACAGGGGGGAATGGAAACACCATATATTTT.

This chain connects TRBV5-8 to TRBJ2-1; 12 bases fit TRBD1. The CDR3 has 17 amino acids. Germline V gene sequence: CDR1 SGHTS, CDR2 YDEGEE. V trimming: 0 bases; J trimming: 8 bases; junction bases outside the gene matches: 9. CDR3 amino acids: CASSLASGTGGIDEQFF. The DNA of the CDR3 is TGTGCCAGCAGCTTGGCCTCCGGGACAGGGGGCATCGATGAGCAGTTCTTC.

About this clone: Relative to the germline gene, one junction end is altered; a read error may explain this. Other DNA sequences from this sample encode an identical CDR3 as well. The CDR3 protein is CASSNGTGAYNSPLHF. CDR3 coding DNA: TGTGCCAGCAGTAACGGGACAGGGGCCTATAATTCCCCCCTCCACTTT. The genes are TRBV6-6 and TRBJ1-6, with 10 bases aligning to TRBD1. From germline, CDR1 is MNHNY and CDR2 SVGAGI (reference sequence). The CDR3 has 16 residues.

V gene TRBV5-4 combines with J gene TRBJ1-2; TRBD1 matches 7 bases. This CDR3 has 14 amino acids. Germline assignment: CDR1 SGHNT and CDR2 YYREEE (reference sequence). V lost 3 bases and J lost 1; bases outside the gene matches: 3. The CDR3 spells CASSSQGINYGYTF. The CDR3 DNA sequence: TGTGCCAGCAGCTCACAGGGGATTAACTATGGCTACACCTTC.

The genes are TRBV7-2 and TRBJ1-1, with a weak D call TRBD1 (5 bases). CDR3 length: 14 amino acids. CDR1 is SGHTA and CDR2 is FQGNSA in the germline V gene. The V end lost 7 bases, the J end lost 1 base, and 13 bases lay between the germline ends. DNA for the CDR3: TGTGCCAGCAACAAATCCGGGGGGAACACTGAAGCTTTCTTT. This sequence encodes CASNKSGGNTEAFF. Complete variable domain (other parts from reference TRBV7-2 and TRBJ1-1): GAGVSQSPSNKVTEKGKDVELRCDPISGHTALYWYRQSLGQGLEFLIYFQGNSAPDKSGLPSDRFSAERTGGSVSTLTIQRTQQEDSAVYLCASNKSGGNTEAFFGQGTRLTVV.

This rearrangement joins TRBV4-3 to TRBJ2-1; possibly TRBD1 for D (5 bases). CDR3 length: 16 amino acids. CDR1 and CDR2 (germline): LGHNA, YSLEER. Trimming removed 2 bases at V and 5 bases at J, with 16 bases between. CDR3 sequence: CASSQQTGRGNNEQFF. In DNA form, the CDR3 reads TGCGCCAGCAGCCAACAAACAGGAAGGGGAAACAATGAGCAGTTCTTC.

The rearrangement links TRBV11-2 to TRBJ1-1; no clear D gene. The CDR3 is made up of 12 amino acids. The germline V and J ends were trimmed by 0 bases and 10 bases, with 9 bases remaining between them. From germline, CDR1 is SGHAT and CDR2 FQNNGV. The CDR3 sequence is CASSLDYRVAFF. CDR3 nucleotide sequence: TGTGCCAGCAGCTTAGATTACCGGGTAGCTTTCTTT.

CDR3 in amino acids: CASSLVGGGGYTF. The CDR3 DNA sequence: TGTGCCAGCAGCTTGGTCGGGGGGGGAGGCTACACCTTC. The V gene is TRBV5-4, the J gene TRBJ1-2, with a weak D call TRBD1 (5 bases). CDR1 and CDR2 (germline): SGHNT, YYREEE (reference sequence). The CDR3 is 13 residues long. The ends were cut back, 0 bases at V and 8 bases at J, with 11 bases in the middle.

This clone was seen only once. The chain employs TRBV12-5 and TRBJ2-1; 9 nucleotides align to TRBD2. V gave up 2 bases and J gave up 2 bases; unmatched junction bases: 7. CDR1 and CDR2 (germline): LGHNT, FRNRAP. CDR3 length equals 17 residues. The CDR3 protein is CASGLTTGGRAYNEQFF. The CDR3 region has the DNA TGTGCTAGTGGTTTGACGACGGGCGGGAGGGCCTACAATGAGCAGTTCTTC. Together with reference TRBV12-5 and TRBJ2-1, the CDR3 gives the full variable domain: DARVTQTPRHKVTEMGQEVTMRCQPILGHNTVFWYRQTMMQGLELLAYFRNRAPLDDSGMPKDRFSAEMPDATLATLKIQPSEPRDSAVYFCASGLTTGGRAYNEQFFGPGTRLTVL.

The CDR3, as DNA: TGTGCCAGCAGCGCGGGACTAGCGGGGGGGCTGGTCGTCGGGGAGCTGTTTTTT. It specifies CASSAGLAGGLVVGELFF. The J gene is TRBJ2-2, the V gene TRBV5-4, with TRBD2 identical over 16 bases. The CDR3 extends over 18 amino acids. The ends lost 4 bases at V and 7 bases at J; junction bases unmatched: 10. Germline CDR1 is SGHNT and CDR2 is YYREEE (reference sequence).

The rearrangement joins TRBV6-5 to TRBJ1-4; no reliable D call. This CDR3 spans 16 amino acids. Germline CDR1 and CDR2: MNHEY and SVGAGI. Trimming took 4 bases from V and 2 from J, leaving 14 bases between them. The CDR3 bases are TGTGCCAGCAGTTTTCAAGACCCGGGGACTAATGAAAAACTGTTTTTT. Protein sequence: CASSFQDPGTNEKLFF.

This clone has just one count. The chain combines TRBV28 with TRBJ2-1; tentative D call: TRBD2 (6 bases). CDR1 and CDR2 (germline): MDHEN, SYDVKM. V was shortened by 5 bases and J by 6 bases, with 17 bases between the two germline ends. The CDR3 spans 15 residues. CDR3 nucleotide sequence: TGTGCCAGCAGTCCGTCGGGGGACCCCATCAATGAGCAGTTCTTC. Its protein product is CASSPSGDPINEQFF.

J is TRBJ2-3 and V is TRBV30; D may be TRBD2 (5 bases). CDR1 and CDR2 from the germline V gene are GTSNPN and SVGIG (reference sequence). The ends were cut back, 3 bases at V and 0 bases at J, with 13 bases in the middle. CDR3 size: 15 residues. CDR3 in amino acids: CAWRPMSGSTDTQYF. CDR3 nucleotides: TGTGCCTGGAGGCCAATGAGCGGTAGCACAGATACGCAGTATTTT.

The chain recombines TRBV28 with TRBJ2-3, with D unclear. The ends were cut back, 8 bases at V and 6 bases at J, with 21 bases in the middle. From germline, CDR1 is MDHEN and CDR2 SYDVKM. The CDR3 contains 15 residues. DNA for the CDR3: TGTGCCAGCCGCCCCCAAAAACGAAGAGAGGATACGCAGTATTTT. Translating it yields CASRPQKRREDTQYF.

V usage is TRBV5-1 and J usage is TRBJ1-2, with 8 nucleotides matching TRBD1. Unmatched junction bases numbered 4, after V lost 3 bases and J lost 3 bases. The germline V gene has CDR1 SGHRS and CDR2 YFSETQ. The CDR3 extends over 14 amino acids. The DNA for the CDR3 is TGCGCCAGCAGCTCCGAGGACAGGGACTATGGCTACACCTTC. This sequence encodes CASSSEDRDYGYTF.

The chain links TRBV19 to TRBJ1-5, with no clear D. V was trimmed by 3 bases and J by 5 bases, leaving 11 bases between them. Germline CDR1 reads LNHDA; CDR2 reads SQIVND (reference sequence). CDR3 length: 14 amino acids. The CDR3 region has the DNA TGTGCCAGTAGTATCGTCAGGCGAGATCAGCCCCAGCATTTT. Amino acid sequence: CASSIVRRDQPQHF.

This chain uses TRBV29-1 with TRBJ2-1; TRBD2 matches 7 bases. Germline values: CDR1 SQVTM, CDR2 ANQGSEA. Germline trimming cut 7 bases from V and 5 bases from J; bases unmatched to any gene: 5. The CDR3 has 12 amino acids. CDR3 in amino acids: CSASSGDNEQFF. DNA for the CDR3: TGCAGCGCCTCTAGCGGTGACAATGAGCAGTTCTTC.

The J gene is TRBJ1-5, the V gene TRBV12-5; tentatively, D is TRBD1 (6 bases). The CDR3 loop spans 14 amino acids. The V end lost 7 bases, the J end lost 3 bases, and 13 bases lay between the germline ends. Germline-derived CDR1 and CDR2 are LGHNT and FRNRAP. The CDR3 nucleotides are TGTGCTAGTGCGATGGACAGAATCAATCAGCCCCAGCATTTT. Protein product: CASAMDRINQPQHF.

This sequence joins TRBV6-1 and TRBJ1-1, with D unresolved. This CDR3 has 14 residues. From germline, CDR1 is MNHNS and CDR2 SASEGT. The germline V and J ends were trimmed by 5 bases and 0 bases, with 10 bases remaining between them. The CDR3 loop reads CASSLGRMNTEAFF. The CDR3 region has the DNA TGTGCCAGCAGTCTCGGCAGGATGAACACTGAAGCTTTCTTT.

CDR3 region: CASSLGNTRDSPLHF. The CDR3 region has the DNA TGTGCCAGCAGTTTGGGGAATACGAGGGATTCACCCCTCCACTTT. V usage is TRBV27 and J usage is TRBJ1-6, with unresolved D. Per germline, CDR1 MNHEY and CDR2 SMNVEV (reference sequence). V lost 3 bases and J 8 bases, leaving 14 bases between the germline ends. This CDR3 has 15 amino acids.

This sequence joins TRBV18 and TRBJ1-5; D is ambiguous. The germline V gene has CDR1 KGHSH and CDR2 LQKENI. The CDR3 covers 14 residues. V was cut by 1 base and J by 4 bases, with 8 bases left in between. The CDR3 spells CASSPQGGNQPQHF. The CDR3 nucleotides read TGTGCCAGCTCACCACAGGGAGGGAATCAGCCCCAGCATTTT.